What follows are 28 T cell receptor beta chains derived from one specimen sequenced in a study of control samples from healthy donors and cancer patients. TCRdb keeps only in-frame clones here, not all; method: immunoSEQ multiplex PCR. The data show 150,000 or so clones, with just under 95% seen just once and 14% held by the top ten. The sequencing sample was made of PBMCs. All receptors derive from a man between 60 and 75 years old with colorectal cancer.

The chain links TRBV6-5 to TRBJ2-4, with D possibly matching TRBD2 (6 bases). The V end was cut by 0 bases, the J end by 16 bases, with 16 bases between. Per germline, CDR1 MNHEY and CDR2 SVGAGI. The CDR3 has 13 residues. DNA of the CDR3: TGTGCCAGCAGTTACTCCCCCCGGGGGAAGGGATACTTC. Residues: CASSYSPRGKGYF.

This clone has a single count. The CDR3 spells CSIAGTGSLSGANVLTF. CDR3 coding DNA: TGCAGCATTGCCGGGACGGGGTCACTCTCTGGGGCCAACGTCCTGACTTTC. This chain uses TRBV29-1 with TRBJ2-6; D possibly uses TRBD1 or TRBD2 (5 bases each). Trimming shortened V by 8 bases and J by 0 bases, and 20 bases separated the two germline ends. The CDR3 extends over 17 amino acids. The germline V gene encodes CDR1 SQVTM and CDR2 ANQGSEA.

The CDR3 bases are TGTGCCAGCAGCCCGGGGACTAGCGGGGGCACAGATACGCAGTATTTT. Translation gives CASSPGTSGGTDTQYF. The chain uses TRBV5-5 and TRBJ2-3; 13 positions agree with TRBD2. There are 16 residues in the CDR3. Germline-derived CDR1 and CDR2 are SGHKS and YYEKEE (reference sequence). The V and J ends lost 4 bases and 1 base, in that order; junction bases with no gene match: 3.

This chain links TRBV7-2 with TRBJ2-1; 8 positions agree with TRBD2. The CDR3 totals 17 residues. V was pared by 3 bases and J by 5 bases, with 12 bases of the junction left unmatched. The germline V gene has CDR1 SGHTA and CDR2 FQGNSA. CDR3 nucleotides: TGTGCCAGCAGCTTTACTGGACGGGGGGGCGGACACAATGAGCAGTTCTTC. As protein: CASSFTGRGGGHNEQFF.

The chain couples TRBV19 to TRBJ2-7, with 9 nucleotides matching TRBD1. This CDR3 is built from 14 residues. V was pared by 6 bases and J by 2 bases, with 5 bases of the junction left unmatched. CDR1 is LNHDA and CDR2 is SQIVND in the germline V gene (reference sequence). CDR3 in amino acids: CASSLRDRAYEQYF. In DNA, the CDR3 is TGTGCCAGTAGCCTCCGGGACAGGGCCTACGAGCAGTACTTC. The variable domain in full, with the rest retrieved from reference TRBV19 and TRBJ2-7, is DGGITQSPKYLFRKEGQNVTLSCEQNLNHDAMYWYRQDPGQGLRLIYYSQIVNDFQKGDIAEGYSVSREKKESFPLTVTSAQKNPTAFYLCASSLRDRAYEQYFGPGTRLTVT.

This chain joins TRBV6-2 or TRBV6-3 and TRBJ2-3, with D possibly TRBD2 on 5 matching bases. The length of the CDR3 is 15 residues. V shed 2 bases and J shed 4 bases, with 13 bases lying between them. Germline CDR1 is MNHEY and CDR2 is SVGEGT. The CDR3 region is CASSYGGSGADTQYF. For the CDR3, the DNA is TGTGCCAGCAGTTACGGCGGGTCTGGCGCAGATACGCAGTATTTT.

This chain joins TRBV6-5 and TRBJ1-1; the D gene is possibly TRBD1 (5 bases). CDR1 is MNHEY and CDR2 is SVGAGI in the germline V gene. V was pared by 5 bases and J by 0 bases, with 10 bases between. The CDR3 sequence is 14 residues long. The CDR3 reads CASSLPGLNTEAFF. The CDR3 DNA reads TGTGCCAGCAGTCTCCCAGGGCTGAACACTGAAGCTTTCTTT.

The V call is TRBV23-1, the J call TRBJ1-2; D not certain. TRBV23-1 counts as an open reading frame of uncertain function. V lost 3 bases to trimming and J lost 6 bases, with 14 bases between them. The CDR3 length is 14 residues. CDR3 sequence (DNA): TGCGCCAGCAGTCATTCCCACGTGAGTAATGGCTACACCTTC. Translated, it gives CASSHSHVSNGYTF.

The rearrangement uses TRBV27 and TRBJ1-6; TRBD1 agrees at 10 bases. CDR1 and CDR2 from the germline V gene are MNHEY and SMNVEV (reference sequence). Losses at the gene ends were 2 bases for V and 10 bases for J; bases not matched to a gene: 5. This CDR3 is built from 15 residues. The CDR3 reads CASSLGTGERSPLHF. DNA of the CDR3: TGTGCCAGCAGTTTAGGGACAGGGGAAAGGTCACCCCTCCACTTT.

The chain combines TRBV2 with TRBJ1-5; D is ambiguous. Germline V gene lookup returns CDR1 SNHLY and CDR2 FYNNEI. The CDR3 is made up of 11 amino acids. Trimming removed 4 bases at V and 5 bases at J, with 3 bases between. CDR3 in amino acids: CASSVDQPQHF. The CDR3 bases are TGTGCCAGCAGTGTGGATCAGCCCCAGCATTTT.

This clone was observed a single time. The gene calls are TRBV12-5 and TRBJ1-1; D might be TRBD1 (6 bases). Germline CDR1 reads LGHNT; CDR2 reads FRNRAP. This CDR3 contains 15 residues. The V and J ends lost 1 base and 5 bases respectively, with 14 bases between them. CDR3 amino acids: CASGLDTGGGTEAFF. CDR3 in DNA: TGTGCTAGTGGTTTGGACACAGGAGGGGGAACTGAAGCTTTCTTT.

The CDR3 region has the DNA TGTGCCAGCCGAACTGGAAGCGGGGGGGAATACGAGCAGTACTTC. This encodes CASRTGSGGEYEQYF. This chain uses TRBV6-5 with TRBJ2-7; 10 bases fit TRBD2. The CDR3 runs 15 residues. CDR1 is MNHEY, CDR2 SVGAGI, per germline. The J segment lost 4 bases and the V segment lost 8 bases, leaving 11 bases of the junction unmatched.

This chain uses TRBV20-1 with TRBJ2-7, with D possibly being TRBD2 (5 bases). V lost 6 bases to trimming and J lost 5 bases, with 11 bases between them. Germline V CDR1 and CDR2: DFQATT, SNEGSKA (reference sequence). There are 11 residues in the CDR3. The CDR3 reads CSASRGDEQYF. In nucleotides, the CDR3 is TGCAGTGCGAGCCGGGGAGACGAGCAGTACTTC.

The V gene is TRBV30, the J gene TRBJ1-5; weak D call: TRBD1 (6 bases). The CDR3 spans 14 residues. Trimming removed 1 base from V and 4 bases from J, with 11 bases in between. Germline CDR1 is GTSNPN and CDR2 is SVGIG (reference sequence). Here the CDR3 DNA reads TGTGCCTGGAGTGCTCTAGACAGGAATCAGCCCCAGCATTTT. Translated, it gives CAWSALDRNQPQHF.

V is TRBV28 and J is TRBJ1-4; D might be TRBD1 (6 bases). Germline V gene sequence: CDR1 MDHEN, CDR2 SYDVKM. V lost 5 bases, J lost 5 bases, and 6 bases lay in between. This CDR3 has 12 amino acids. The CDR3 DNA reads TGTGCCAGCAGTAGGGGGAATGAAAAACTGTTTTTT. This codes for CASSRGNEKLFF.

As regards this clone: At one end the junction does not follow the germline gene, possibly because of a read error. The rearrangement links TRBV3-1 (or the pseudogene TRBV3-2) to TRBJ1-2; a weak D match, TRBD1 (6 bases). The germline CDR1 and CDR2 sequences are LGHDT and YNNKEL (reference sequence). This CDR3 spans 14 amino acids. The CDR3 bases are TGTGCCAGCACCCAACAGGGAACTAACTATGGCTACACCTTC. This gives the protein CASTQQGTNYGYTF.

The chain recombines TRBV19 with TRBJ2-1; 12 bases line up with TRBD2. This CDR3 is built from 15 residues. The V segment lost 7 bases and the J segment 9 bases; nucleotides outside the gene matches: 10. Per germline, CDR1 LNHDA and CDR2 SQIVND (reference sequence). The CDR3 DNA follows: TGTGCCAGTACCTGGCTAGCGGGGGGGCCTACTGAGCAGTTCTTC. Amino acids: CASTWLAGGPTEQFF.

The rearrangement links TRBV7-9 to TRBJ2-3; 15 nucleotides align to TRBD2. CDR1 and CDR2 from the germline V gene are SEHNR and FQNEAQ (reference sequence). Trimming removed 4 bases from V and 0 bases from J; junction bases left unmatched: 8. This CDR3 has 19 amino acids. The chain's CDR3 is CASSWRTSGGDSSTDTQYF. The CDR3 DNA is TGTGCCAGCAGCTGGCGGACTAGCGGGGGGGACTCTAGCACAGATACGCAGTATTTT. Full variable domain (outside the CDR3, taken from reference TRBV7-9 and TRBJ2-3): DTGVSQNPRHKITKRGQNVTFRCDPISEHNRLYWYRQTLGQGPEFLTYFQNEAQLEKSRLLSDRFSAERPKGSFSTLEIQRTEQGDSAMYLCASSWRTSGGDSSTDTQYFGPGTRLTVL.

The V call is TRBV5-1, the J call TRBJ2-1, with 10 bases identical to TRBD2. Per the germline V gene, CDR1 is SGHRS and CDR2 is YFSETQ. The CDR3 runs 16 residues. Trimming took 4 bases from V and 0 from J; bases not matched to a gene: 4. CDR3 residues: CASSPGTSDSYNEQFF. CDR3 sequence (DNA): TGCGCCAGCAGCCCCGGGACTAGCGACTCCTACAATGAGCAGTTCTTC.

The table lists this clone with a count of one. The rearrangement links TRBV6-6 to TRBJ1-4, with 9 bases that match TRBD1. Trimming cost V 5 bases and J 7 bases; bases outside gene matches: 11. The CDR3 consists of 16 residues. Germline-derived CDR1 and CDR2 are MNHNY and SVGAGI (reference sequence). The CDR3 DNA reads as TGTGCCAGCAGTACAAGACAGGGGGAAATGGTTGAAAAACTGTTTTTT. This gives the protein CASSTRQGEMVEKLFF.

CDR3 bases: TGTGCCAGCGGATGGGGGAACACCGGGGAGCTGTTTTTT. Its translation is CASGWGNTGELFF. The rearrangement uses TRBV25-1 and TRBJ2-2; D is unclear. The germline CDR1 and CDR2 sequences are MGHDK and SYGVNS. This CDR3 is built from 13 residues. V was clipped by 8 bases and J by 1 base, with 8 bases between them.

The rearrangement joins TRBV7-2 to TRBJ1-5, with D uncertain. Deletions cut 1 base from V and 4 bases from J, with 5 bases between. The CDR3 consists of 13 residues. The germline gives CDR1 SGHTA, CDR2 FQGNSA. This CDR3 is CASSLERNQPQHF. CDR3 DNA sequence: TGTGCCAGCAGCTTAGAACGGAATCAGCCCCAGCATTTT.

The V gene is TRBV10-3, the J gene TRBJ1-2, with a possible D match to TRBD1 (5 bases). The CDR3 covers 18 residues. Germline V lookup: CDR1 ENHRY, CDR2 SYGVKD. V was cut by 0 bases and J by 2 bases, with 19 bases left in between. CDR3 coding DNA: TGTGCCATCAGTGAGTCGAAAGGGAGGGGAGGGCAAAACTATGGCTACACCTTC. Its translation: CAISESKGRGGQNYGYTF.

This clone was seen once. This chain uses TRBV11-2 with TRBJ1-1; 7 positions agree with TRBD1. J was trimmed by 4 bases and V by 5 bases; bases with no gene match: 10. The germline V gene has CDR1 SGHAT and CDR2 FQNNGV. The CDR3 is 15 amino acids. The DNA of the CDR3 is TGTGCCAGCAGCCAATCACAGGGGTACGGCACTGAAGCTTTCTTT. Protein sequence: CASSQSQGYGTEAFF.

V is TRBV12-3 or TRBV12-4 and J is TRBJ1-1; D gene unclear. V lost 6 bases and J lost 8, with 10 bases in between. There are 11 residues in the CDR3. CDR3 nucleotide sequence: TGTGCCAGCAGCACCCGATCAGAAGCTTTCTTT. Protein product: CASSTRSEAFF.

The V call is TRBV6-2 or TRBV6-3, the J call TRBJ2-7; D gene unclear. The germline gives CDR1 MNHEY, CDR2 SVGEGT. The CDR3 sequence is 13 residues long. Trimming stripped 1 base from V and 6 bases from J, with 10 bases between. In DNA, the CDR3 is TGTGCCAGCAGTTACTTAGGTAGGGCCGAGCAGTACTTC. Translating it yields CASSYLGRAEQYF.

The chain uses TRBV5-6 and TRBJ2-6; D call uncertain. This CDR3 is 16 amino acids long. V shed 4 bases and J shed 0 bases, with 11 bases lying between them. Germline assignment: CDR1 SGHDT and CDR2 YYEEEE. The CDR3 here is CASSRWTASGANVLTF. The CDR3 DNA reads TGTGCCAGCAGCCGCTGGACGGCCTCTGGGGCCAACGTCCTGACTTTC.

The CDR3 DNA sequence: TGTGCTAGTGGTTCACAGGGTAGCACAGATACGCAGTATTTT. This translates into CASGSQGSTDTQYF. The V and J genes are TRBV12-5 and TRBJ2-3; TRBD1 might be the D (6 bases). V was trimmed by 4 bases and J by 0 bases, leaving 8 bases between them. This CDR3 comprises 14 residues. Germline V gene data show CDR1 as LGHNT and CDR2 as FRNRAP.